The 13 T cell receptor beta chains reported below all come from one sample, sequenced in a study of T cell repertoires in cytomegalovirus infection. TCRdb redid the calling of the reads with MiXCR, one entry per CDR3 protein. The data contain hundreds of thousands of distinct CDR3 sequences, 35% to 45% of them seen just once; the ten biggest clones take up 2.5% to 3%. Sequencing was done on a sample of PBMCs. These receptor sequences come from a human donor in good health (CMV status not recorded). Some clones in this sample may be carry-over from other donors' samples.

This chain links TRBV6-1 with TRBJ1-1, with D possibly TRBD1 on 5 matching bases. CDR3 size: 15 residues. Germline CDR1 and CDR2: MNHNS and SASEGT. The V and J ends lost 8 bases and 0 bases respectively, with 16 bases between them. CDR3 coding DNA: TGTGCCAGCCGGGGGGGAGGGGAGATGAACACTGAAGCTTTCTTT. Translated: CASRGGGEMNTEAFF.

This chain joins TRBV15 and TRBJ1-1; D may be TRBD1 (5 bases). Germline-derived CDR1 and CDR2 are LNHNV and YYDKDF (reference sequence). V was pared by 0 bases and J by 6 bases, with 11 bases between. This CDR3 comprises 14 residues. As DNA, the CDR3 is TGTGCCACCAGCAGAGAAACAGGTGACCCTGAAGCTTTCTTT. The encoded protein is CATSRETGDPEAFF.

The chain is built from TRBV29-1 and TRBJ2-7; D is perhaps TRBD1 or TRBD2 (5 bases each). CDR3 length: 13 amino acids. V lost 0 bases and J 3 bases, leaving 9 bases between the germline ends. CDR1 is SQVTM, CDR2 ANQGSEA, per germline. CDR3 nucleotides: TGCAGCGTTGAAGATGGGACGGACTACGAGCAGTACTTC. This translates into CSVEDGTDYEQYF.

DNA for the CDR3: TGTGCCATCAGTGGGACTAGCGGGAACGAGCAGTACTTC. This translates into CAISGTSGNEQYF. The rearrangement joins TRBV10-3 to TRBJ2-7; 12 nucleotides match TRBD2. The CDR3 runs 13 residues. The ends lost 4 bases at V and 5 bases at J; junction bases unmatched: 0. Germline CDR1 is ENHRY and CDR2 is SYGVKD.

V is TRBV24-1 and J is TRBJ2-5; 7 bases agree with TRBD2. Germline V lookup: CDR1 KGHDR, CDR2 SFDVKD. The V and J ends lost 4 bases and 7 bases, in that order; junction bases with no gene match: 20. This CDR3 region has 18 residues. CDR3 nucleotides: TGTGCCACCAGTGACCCTTCCGGGAGCGGGACTACCCTCGGGACCCAGTACTTC. Its translation is CATSDPSGSGTTLGTQYF.

The rearrangement links TRBV4-2 to TRBJ2-7; no clear D. Germline CDR1 reads LGHNA; CDR2 reads YNFKEQ. V was trimmed by 1 base and J by 0 bases, leaving 7 bases between them. CDR3 length: 14 residues. The CDR3 here is CASSQGVYSYEQYF. CDR3 sequence (DNA): TGTGCCAGCAGCCAAGGAGTTTACTCCTACGAGCAGTACTTC.

This clonotype was counted between two and nine times. V usage is TRBV5-6 and J usage is TRBJ2-1; 8 bases line up with TRBD1. V lost 1 base and J lost 2; bases outside the gene matches: 11. The CDR3 sequence is 18 residues long. Germline loops: CDR1 SGHDT, CDR2 YYEEEE. CDR3 nucleotide sequence: TGTGCCAGCAGCTTGCCCTCTAGCGACAGGGGCACCTACAATGAGCAGTTCTTC. It yields the protein CASSLPSSDRGTYNEQFF.

This clonotype was recorded at least ten times. The rearrangement uses TRBV7-8 and TRBJ2-1; 7 bases match TRBD2. J gave up 7 bases and V 5 bases, and 20 bases lay outside the gene matches. The V gene's germline CDR1 is SGHVS and CDR2 FQNEAQ. The CDR3 extends over 18 amino acids. The CDR3 nucleotides read TGTGCCAGCAGCCCACGCTTGTGGGGGGGAGGGGTTGGGAATGAGCAGTTCTTC. Protein product: CASSPRLWGGGVGNEQFF.

Many counts were recorded for this clonotype. The V and J genes are TRBV29-1 and TRBJ1-1; the D gene is possibly TRBD1 (6 bases). Germline V CDR1 and CDR2: SQVTM, ANQGSEA. V lost 6 bases and J 5 bases, leaving 22 bases between the germline ends. The CDR3 consists of 15 residues. The CDR3 DNA follows: TGCAGCGTAGTGTCGGGGGCGCAAGGGGGAACTGAAGCTTTCTTT. It yields the protein CSVVSGAQGGTEAFF.

This clonotype was detected a few times. V is TRBV27 and J is TRBJ2-3, with a tentative D call TRBD2 (7 bases). The V gene's germline CDR1 is MNHEY and CDR2 SMNVEV (reference sequence). The CDR3 is 14 residues long. V lost 8 bases, J lost 7 bases, and 19 bases lay in between. The CDR3 DNA follows: TGTGCCAGCGGGGGGGCGGGAAGGGGCCATACGCAGTATTTT. Translated: CASGGAGRGHTQYF.

There are a few counts of this clonotype. CDR3 DNA: TGTGCCAGCAGCCCCGCGACCAGGGGCCATAGCAATCAGCCCCAGCATTTT. It specifies CASSPATRGHSNQPQHF. The chain links TRBV7-2 to TRBJ1-5, with D possibly TRBD1 on 6 matching bases. V was pared by 5 bases and J by 0 bases, with 17 bases between. This CDR3 region has 17 residues. The germline V gene encodes CDR1 SGHTA and CDR2 FQGNSA.

This clonotype came up a few times. The CDR3 protein is CASSQRRDSPGYTF. The DNA for the CDR3 is TGTGCCAGCAGCCAACGGCGGGACAGTCCTGGCTACACCTTC. The V call is TRBV7-6, the J call TRBJ1-2, with 7 positions matching TRBD1. V was pared by 5 bases and J by 7 bases, with 10 bases of the junction left unmatched. The CDR3 runs 14 residues. In germline, CDR1 is SGHVS, CDR2 FNYEAQ.

Only a few counts were recorded for this clonotype. The chain employs TRBV6-1 and TRBJ1-5; 9 bases fit TRBD1. Germline V gene sequence: CDR1 MNHNS, CDR2 SASEGT. The CDR3 spans 15 residues. V gave up 3 bases and J gave up 3 bases; unmatched junction bases: 3. The CDR3 coding sequence is TGTGCCAGCAGTGACTGGACAGGGGACAATCAGCCCCAGCATTTT. Residues: CASSDWTGDNQPQHF.